A selection of T cell receptor beta chains follows, all from one sample in a study of cytomegalovirus exposure and HLA in healthy donors. Here immunoSEQ multiplex PCR was the method, and the copy in TCRdb shows in-frame clones only, minus some. Among 150,000 to 200,000 clones, approximately 86% were seen once, and the ten largest hold roughly 1.8%. Sequencing was carried out using PBMCs. These receptors all come from a woman younger than 30 in good health and CMV-seronegative. CDR3s include the opening cysteine and the closing phenylalanine or tryptophan. D genes are given only for firm matches. Clone size appears in some rows only: once, few, many, or a class for an expanded clone.

J,V,size,D,DNA,CDR3
TRBJ1-2,TRBV2,-,-,TGTGCCAGCAGTGAAGCCGGGAGCCGCGCCTATGGCTACACCTTC,CASSEAGSRAYGYTF
TRBJ1-1,TRBV5-1,-,-,TGCGCCAGTAAACCAAGTGGCCCTCACACTGAAGCTTTCTTT,CASKPSGPHTEAFF
TRBJ1-1,TRBV29-1,few,-,TGCAGCGCCAGGGCCTTTAACACTGAAGCTTTCTTT,CSARAFNTEAFF
TRBJ2-5,TRBV6-6,-,TRBD1,TGTGCCAGCAGTCTCGTCGACAGGGACAAGACCCAGTACTTC,CASSLVDRDKTQYF
TRBJ1-5,TRBV19,-,TRBD1,TGTGCCAGTAGTATGGGACAGTCACCCAATCAGCCCCAGCATTTT,CASSMGQSPNQPQHF
TRBJ2-3,TRBV9,-,TRBD2,TGTGCCAGCAGAGCTAGCGGTTCTAGCACAGATACGCAGTATTTT,CASRASGSSTDTQYF
TRBJ2-6,TRBV19,-,-,TGTGCCAGTAGTATCTCAGGGAATGCTGGGGCCAACGTCCTGACTTTC,CASSISGNAGANVLTF
TRBJ1-1,TRBV5-1,few,TRBD1,TGCGCCAGCAGCTTGGGTGACAGGGGGCACACTGAAGCTTTCTTT,CASSLGDRGHTEAFF
TRBJ1-2,TRBV6-1,-,TRBD1,TGTGCCAGCAGGGACAGGGGGCAAAGCTATGGCTACACCTTC,CASRDRGQSYGYTF
TRBJ2-7,TRBV29-1,-,TRBD2,TGCAGCGCTAGGGGACTAGCGGGAGGAGTGGACTACGAGCAGTACTTC,CSARGLAGGVDYEQYF
TRBJ1-1,TRBV6-6,-,-,TGTGCCACCAGTCGGCAGGGGGAAGCTTTCTTT,CATSRQGEAFF
TRBJ2-7,TRBV19,-,-,TGTGCCAGTAGCGGGAGAGGCTACGAGCAGTACTTC,CASSGRGYEQYF
TRBJ2-1,TRBV28,-,TRBD2,TGTGCCAGCAAGGGACTAGCGGGGGCCAATGAGCAGTTCTTC,CASKGLAGANEQFF
TRBJ2-7,TRBV5-1,-,TRBD1,TGCGCCAGCAGCTTGGCCAAGGGGGCCAACTACGAGCAGTACTTC,CASSLAKGANYEQYF
TRBJ2-7,TRBV25-1,-,-,TGTGCCAGCAGTGTGCCCCGCGGGGCGAGTCGGCTCGAGCAGTACTTC,CASSVPRGASRLEQYF
TRBJ2-1,TRBV19,-,-,TGTGCCAGTAGTATACGCGCCGGGTCCTACAATGAGCAGTTCTTC,CASSIRAGSYNEQFF
TRBJ2-7,TRBV2,-,-,TGTGCCAGCACAGAATACTACGAGCAGTACTTC,CASTEYYEQYF
TRBJ1-4,TRBV5-6,-,TRBD1,TGTGCCAGCACCCGACAGGGGGGGTATGAAAAACTGTTTTTT,CASTRQGGYEKLFF
TRBJ2-1,TRBV5-4,once,-,TGTGCCAGCAGCTGGGGCGGGGAAAGTGGGGGGAACAATGGGCAGTTCTTC,CASSWGGESGGNNGQFF
TRBJ1-2,TRBV28,-,-,TGTGCCAGCAGTCCCCATTTGACAGGAGTTTACTATGGCTACACCTTC,CASSPHLTGVYYGYTF
TRBJ2-7,TRBV5-6,-,-,TGTGCCAGCAGCTTTACGGGCTACGAGCAGTACTTC,CASSFTGYEQYF
TRBJ1-1,TRBV5-6,-,-,TGTGCCAGCAGCTTGTTCGGGGACACTGAAGCTTTCTTT,CASSLFGDTEAFF
TRBJ2-7,TRBV28,-,-,TGTGCCAGCACCGACAAAACAGCCAACGAGCAGTACTTC,CASTDKTANEQYF
TRBJ1-1,TRBV5-1,few,TRBD1,TGCGCCAGCAGCTTGGTGACAGGGGAAGACACTGAAGCTTTCTTT,CASSLVTGEDTEAFF
TRBJ1-2,TRBV14,-,TRBD1,TGTGCCAGCAGCCTGGGGACAGTATATACTGGCTACACCTTC,CASSLGTVYTGYTF
TRBJ2-7,TRBV11-1,once,TRBD2,TGTGCCAGCAGCTCCCCGACTAGCGGGAGGTACGAGCAGTACTTC,CASSSPTSGRYEQYF
TRBJ2-7,TRBV2,-,-,TGTGCCAGCAGTTACTACGAGCAGTACTTC,CASSYYEQYF
TRBJ1-1,TRBV7-9,-,-,TGTGCCAGCAGCTTGAGACAGCAGAACACTGAAGCTTTCTTT,CASSLRQQNTEAFF
TRBJ1-2,TRBV4-3,-,-,TGCGCCAGCAGCCAAGAGCCAGGGGACTATGGCTACACCTTC,CASSQEPGDYGYTF
TRBJ2-5,TRBV28,-,-,TGTGCCAGCAGTAAAGCGGCACAAGAGACCCAGTACTTC,CASSKAAQETQYF
TRBJ2-1,TRBV4-1,-,-,TGCGCCAGCAGCCAAGAGGGCCTGAGCTCCTACAATGAGCAGTTCTTC,CASSQEGLSSYNEQFF
TRBJ2-1,TRBV25-1,few,-,TGTGCCAGCAGTGCCCACACGCCCGGGACTTCGCAGTTCTTC,CASSAHTPGTSQFF
TRBJ2-4,TRBV15,-,-,TGTGCCACCAGCAGACCCCAACTAGCCAAAAACATTCAGTACTTC,CATSRPQLAKNIQYF
TRBJ2-7,TRBV2,-,TRBD1,TGTGCCAGCAGGACAGGGGCCTACGAGCAGTACTTC,CASRTGAYEQYF
TRBJ1-6,TRBV5-4,few,-,TGTGCCAGCAGCTTGGCAGGGAATAATTCACCCCTCCACTTT,CASSLAGNNSPLHF
TRBJ2-2,TRBV7-7,-,TRBD1,TGTGCTAGCAGCTTTTCACGGACAGGGCAGGGCACCGGGGAGCTGTTTTTT,CASSFSRTGQGTGELFF
TRBJ2-1,TRBV18,once,-,TGTGCCAGCTCACCTGGACAGACCAATGAGCAGTTCTTC,CASSPGQTNEQFF
TRBJ1-1,TRBV29-1,once,-,TGCAGCGTTGAAGATTCTGGGGGCGCTGAAGCTTTCTTT,CSVEDSGGAEAFF
TRBJ1-1,TRBV11-3,-,TRBD1,TGTGCCAGCAGCGAACCGGGACAGCACACTGAAGCTTTCTTT,CASSEPGQHTEAFF
TRBJ2-1,TRBV6-6,-,TRBD2,TGTGCCAGCACCGCAACGCGGGGGGGTTACAATGAGCAGTTCTTC,CASTATRGGYNEQFF
TRBJ1-3,TRBV19,few,-,TGTGCCAGTAGTATAGTTGCGGGGACCTCTGGAAACACCATATATTTT,CASSIVAGTSGNTIYF